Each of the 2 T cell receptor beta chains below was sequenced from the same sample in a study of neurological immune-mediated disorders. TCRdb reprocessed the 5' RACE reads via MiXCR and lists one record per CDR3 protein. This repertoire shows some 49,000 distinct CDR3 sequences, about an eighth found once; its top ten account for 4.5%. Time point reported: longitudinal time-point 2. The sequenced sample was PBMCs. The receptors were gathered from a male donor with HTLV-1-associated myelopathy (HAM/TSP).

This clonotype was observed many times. As DNA, the CDR3 is TGCAGTGCTAGAGTTGGGACAGGGCAAGAGACCCAGTACTTC. Protein sequence: CSARVGTGQETQYF. The V and J genes are TRBV20-1 and TRBJ2-5; 9 bases line up with TRBD1. The ends lost 1 base at V and 2 bases at J; junction bases unmatched: 2. Germline loops: CDR1 DFQATT, CDR2 SNEGSKA (reference sequence). This CDR3 is built from 14 residues.

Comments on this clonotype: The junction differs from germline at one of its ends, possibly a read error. The CDR3 spells CASSLSGTSYEQYF. CDR3 bases: TGTGCCAGTAGCTTGAGTGGGACATCCTACGAGCAGTACTTC. The J gene is TRBJ2-7, the V gene TRBV7-9, with D possibly being TRBD1 (6 bases). Germline CDR1 reads SEHNR; CDR2 reads FQNEAQ (reference sequence). The CDR3 runs 14 residues.